What follows is one T cell receptor (beta chain) and its context. Antigen: not known. Naive CD8 cells lacked CD45RO, underwent positive selection for CCR7 and left out terminally differentiated effector memory CD45RA+ cells. From germline, CDR1 is SGDLS and CDR2 YYNGEE. V was clipped by 0 bases and J by 3 bases, with 9 bases between them. The CDR3 is 14 residues long. These data originate in a study of shared clonotypes between healthy human individuals. Regarding the study as a whole: Donor scarcity curtailed the genetic and exposure-history diversity represented herein.

TCRdb's table, derived via immunoSEQ multiplex PCR, lists solely in-frame clones and lacks some. The data contain over 2 million clones, approximately 95% of them singletons. The sample comprised naive CD8+ T cells sorted from blood. The receptor comes from a man between 18 and 35 years old in good health. The V and J genes are TRBV9 and TRBJ1-2; D is unclear. As DNA, the CDR3 is TGTGCCAGCAGCGTAGAGTCCGGGGACTATGGCTACACCTTC. Protein product: CASSVESGDYGYTF.